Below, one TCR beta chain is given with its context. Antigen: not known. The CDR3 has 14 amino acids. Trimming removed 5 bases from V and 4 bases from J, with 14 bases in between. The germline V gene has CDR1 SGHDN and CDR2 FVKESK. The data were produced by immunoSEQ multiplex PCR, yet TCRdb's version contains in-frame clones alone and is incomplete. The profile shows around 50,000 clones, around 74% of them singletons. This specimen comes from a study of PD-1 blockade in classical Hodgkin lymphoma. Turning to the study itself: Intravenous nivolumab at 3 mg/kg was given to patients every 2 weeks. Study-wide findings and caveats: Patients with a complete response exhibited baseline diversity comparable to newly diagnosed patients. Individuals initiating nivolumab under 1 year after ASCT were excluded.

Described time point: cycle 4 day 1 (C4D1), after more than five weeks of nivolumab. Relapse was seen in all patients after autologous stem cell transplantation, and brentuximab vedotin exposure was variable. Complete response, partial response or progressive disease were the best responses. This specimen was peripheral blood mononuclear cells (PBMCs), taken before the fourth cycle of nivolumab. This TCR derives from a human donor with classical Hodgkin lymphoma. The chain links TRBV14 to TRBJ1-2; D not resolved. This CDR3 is CASSVSSTLYGYTF. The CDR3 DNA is TGTGCCAGCAGCGTCTCCTCGACGCTCTATGGCTACACCTTC.